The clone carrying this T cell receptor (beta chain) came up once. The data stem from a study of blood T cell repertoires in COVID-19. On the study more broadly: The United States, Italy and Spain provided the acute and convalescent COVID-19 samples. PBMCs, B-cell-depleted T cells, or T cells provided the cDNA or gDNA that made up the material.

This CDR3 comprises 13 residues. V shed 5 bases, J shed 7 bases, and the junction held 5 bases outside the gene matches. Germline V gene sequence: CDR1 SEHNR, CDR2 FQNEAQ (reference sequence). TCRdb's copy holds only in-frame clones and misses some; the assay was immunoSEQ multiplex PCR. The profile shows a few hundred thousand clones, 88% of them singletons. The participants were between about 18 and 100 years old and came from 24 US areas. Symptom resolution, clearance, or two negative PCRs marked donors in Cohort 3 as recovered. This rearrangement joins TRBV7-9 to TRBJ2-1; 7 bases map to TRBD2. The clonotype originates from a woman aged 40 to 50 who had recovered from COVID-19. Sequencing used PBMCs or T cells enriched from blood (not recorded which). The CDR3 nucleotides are TGTGCCAGCAGCCCCCTAGCGGTTAATGAGCAGTTCTTC. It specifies CASSPLAVNEQFF. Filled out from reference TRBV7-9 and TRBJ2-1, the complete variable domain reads DTGVSQNPRHKITKRGQNVTFRCDPISEHNRLYWYRQTLGQGPEFLTYFQNEAQLEKSRLLSDRFSAERPKGSFSTLEIQRTEQGDSAMYLCASSPLAVNEQFFGPGTRLTVL.